This T cell receptor (beta chain) is from a study of shared clonotypes between healthy human individuals. Profiling relied on immunoSEQ multiplex PCR, and the TCRdb table lists in-frame clones only, not all of them. The data contain under 2,000,000 clones, about 95% of them singletons. Turning to this clone: What it binds is not known.

The germline V gene encodes CDR1 LNHDA and CDR2 SQIVND (reference sequence). The V end lost 1 base, the J end lost 0 bases, and 11 bases lay between the germline ends. This CDR3 spans 16 amino acids. The naive CD8 fraction comprised CD45RO-negative cells positively selected for CCR7 and excluded terminally differentiated effector memory CD45RA+ cells. Among the donors, all were Caucasian adults who lived in Nashville, Tennessee. Study-level results: Rarefaction analysis demonstrated incomplete sorted-subset sequencing notwithstanding large depth. Generation probabilities were higher for clonotypes shared across all four sorted-subset donors than for unshared ones. Estimated richness values were generally larger in naive subsets than in memory subsets.

The origin of this receptor is a man aged 18 to 35 in good health. Sequenced: naive CD8+ T cells sorted from blood. The chain links TRBV19 to TRBJ2-3; no clear D gene. Here the CDR3 DNA reads TGTGCCAGTAGTATAGTCGAGGCCGCTAGCACAGATACGCAGTATTTT. This translates into CASSIVEAASTDTQYF.